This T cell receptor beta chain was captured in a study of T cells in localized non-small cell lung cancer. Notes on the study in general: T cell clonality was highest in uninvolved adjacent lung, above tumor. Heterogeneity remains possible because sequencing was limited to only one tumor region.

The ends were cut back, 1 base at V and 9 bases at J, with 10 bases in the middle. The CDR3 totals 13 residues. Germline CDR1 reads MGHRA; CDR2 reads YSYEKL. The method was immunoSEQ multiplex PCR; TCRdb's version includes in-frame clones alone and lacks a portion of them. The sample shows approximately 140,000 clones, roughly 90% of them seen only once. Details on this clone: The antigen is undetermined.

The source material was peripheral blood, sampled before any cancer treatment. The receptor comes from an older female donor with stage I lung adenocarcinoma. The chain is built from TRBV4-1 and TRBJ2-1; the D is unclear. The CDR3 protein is CASSQVKVSEQFF. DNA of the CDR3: TGCGCCAGCAGCCAAGTCAAGGTTTCTGAGCAGTTCTTC.